This TCR beta chain was captured by sequencing in a study of cytomegalovirus exposure and HLA in healthy donors. The PCR had 60 Vbeta and 13 Jbeta primers. Some clones are missing from TCRdb's copy, which holds only in-frame ones; the method was immunoSEQ multiplex PCR. There are about 180,000 clones in the sample; more than 65% occur only once, and more than 0.5% lies in the top ten. Donors were ostensibly healthy at sampling, although undocumented immune exposures were probable. This clone showed up just once. Germline lookup yields CDR1 MNHNY and CDR2 SVGAGI (reference sequence). V gave up 5 bases and J gave up 5 bases, with 13 bases separating them. The CDR3 spans 13 residues.

The specimen was PBMCs. The receptor was isolated from a woman aged 45-59 years in good health and CMV-seronegative. The chain joins TRBV6-6 to TRBJ2-7; D perhaps matches TRBD2 (6 bases). CDR3 loop: CASSTGARNEQYF. In DNA, the CDR3 is TGTGCCAGCAGTACGGGAGCCAGGAACGAGCAGTACTTC.